This T cell receptor (beta chain) was obtained from a study of CD8+ T cells in alopecia areata. Germline CDR1 and CDR2: KGHSH and LQKENI. V was pared by 0 bases and J by 0 bases, with 5 bases between. The CDR3 consists of 14 residues. Findings and caveats of the study: Mice showed TCR sharing more clearly than patients did, possibly owing to HLA.

From alopecia areata patients, lesional scalp punch biopsies and peripheral blood were collected. About this clone: Its specificity is not known.

Sequencing used cDNA as its template, made by extracting RNA and reverse transcribing it. The repertoire was sequenced with immunoSEQ multiplex PCR; TCRdb's copy has only in-frame clones and lacks some. The data show about 250,000 clones, 67% seen once. This TCR was sampled from a human donor with alopecia areata. The chain couples TRBV18 to TRBJ1-1; D remains ambiguous. The specimen was CD4+ T cells sorted from blood, collected at week 0. The CDR3 loop reads CASSPPGMNTEAFF. The CDR3 DNA reads TGTGCCAGCTCACCACCAGGGATGAACACTGAAGCTTTCTTT. Complete variable domain (other parts from reference TRBV18 and TRBJ1-1): NAGVMQNPRHLVRRRGQEARLRCSPMKGHSHVYWYRQLPEEGLKFMVYLQKENIIDESGMPKERFSAEFPKEGPSILRIQQVVRGDSAAYFCASSPPGMNTEAFFGQGTRLTVV.